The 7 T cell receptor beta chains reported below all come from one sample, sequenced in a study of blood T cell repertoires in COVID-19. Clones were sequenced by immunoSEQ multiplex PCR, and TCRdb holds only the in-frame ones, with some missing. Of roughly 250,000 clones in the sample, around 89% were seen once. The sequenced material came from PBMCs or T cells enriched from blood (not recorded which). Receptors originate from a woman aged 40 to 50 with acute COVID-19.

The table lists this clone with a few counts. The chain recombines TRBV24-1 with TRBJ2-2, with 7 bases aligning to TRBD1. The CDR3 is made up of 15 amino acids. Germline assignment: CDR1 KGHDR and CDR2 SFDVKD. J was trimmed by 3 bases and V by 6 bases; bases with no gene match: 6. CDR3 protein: CATSIQDRDTGELFF. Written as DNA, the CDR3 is TGTGCCACCAGTATCCAAGACAGGGACACCGGGGAGCTGTTTTTT.

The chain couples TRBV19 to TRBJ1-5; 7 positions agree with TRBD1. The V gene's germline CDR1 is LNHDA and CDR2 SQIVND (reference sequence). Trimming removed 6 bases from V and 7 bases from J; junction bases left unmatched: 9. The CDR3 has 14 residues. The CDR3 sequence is CASSIQGYGQPQHF. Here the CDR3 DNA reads TGTGCCAGTAGCATACAGGGGTATGGACAGCCCCAGCATTTT. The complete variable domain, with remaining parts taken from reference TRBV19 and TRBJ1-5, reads DGGITQSPKYLFRKEGQNVTLSCEQNLNHDAMYWYRQDPGQGLRLIYYSQIVNDFQKGDIAEGYSVSREKKESFPLTVTSAQKNPTAFYLCASSIQGYGQPQHFGDGTRLSIL.

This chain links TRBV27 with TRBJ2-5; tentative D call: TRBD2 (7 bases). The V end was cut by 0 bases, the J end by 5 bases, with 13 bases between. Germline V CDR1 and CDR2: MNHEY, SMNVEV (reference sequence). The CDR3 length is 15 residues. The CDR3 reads CASSLSRGQFETQYF. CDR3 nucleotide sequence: TGTGCCAGCAGTTTATCGCGGGGGCAGTTCGAGACCCAGTACTTC.

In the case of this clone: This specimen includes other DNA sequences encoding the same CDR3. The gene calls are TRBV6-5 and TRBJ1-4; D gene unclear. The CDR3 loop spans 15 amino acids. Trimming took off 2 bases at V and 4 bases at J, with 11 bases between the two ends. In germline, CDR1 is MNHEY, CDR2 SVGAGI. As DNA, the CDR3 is TGTGCCAGCAGTTACACTACCGGGAGTAATGAAAAACTGTTTTTT. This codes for CASSYTTGSNEKLFF.

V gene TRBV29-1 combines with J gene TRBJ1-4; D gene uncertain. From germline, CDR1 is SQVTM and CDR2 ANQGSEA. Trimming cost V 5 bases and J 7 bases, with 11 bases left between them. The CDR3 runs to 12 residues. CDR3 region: CSVSGQGEKLFF. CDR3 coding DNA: TGCAGCGTTTCGGGTCAAGGTGAAAAACTGTTTTTT.

The CDR3 DNA reads TGTGCCTGGACCCGGGACTCCAGAATATACAATGAGCAGTTCTTC. Amino acids: CAWTRDSRIYNEQFF. The chain combines TRBV30 with TRBJ2-1; tentative D call: TRBD2 (6 bases). Trimming took off 4 bases at V and 4 bases at J, with 17 bases between the two ends. In germline, CDR1 is GTSNPN, CDR2 SVGIG (reference sequence). The CDR3 is 15 amino acids.

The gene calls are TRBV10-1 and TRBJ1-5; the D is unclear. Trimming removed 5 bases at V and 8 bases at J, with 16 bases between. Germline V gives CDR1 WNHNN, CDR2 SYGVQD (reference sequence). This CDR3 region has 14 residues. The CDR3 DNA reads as TGCGCCAGCAGTCCTGACCATTCTGAGGAGCCCCAGCATTTT. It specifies CASSPDHSEEPQHF.